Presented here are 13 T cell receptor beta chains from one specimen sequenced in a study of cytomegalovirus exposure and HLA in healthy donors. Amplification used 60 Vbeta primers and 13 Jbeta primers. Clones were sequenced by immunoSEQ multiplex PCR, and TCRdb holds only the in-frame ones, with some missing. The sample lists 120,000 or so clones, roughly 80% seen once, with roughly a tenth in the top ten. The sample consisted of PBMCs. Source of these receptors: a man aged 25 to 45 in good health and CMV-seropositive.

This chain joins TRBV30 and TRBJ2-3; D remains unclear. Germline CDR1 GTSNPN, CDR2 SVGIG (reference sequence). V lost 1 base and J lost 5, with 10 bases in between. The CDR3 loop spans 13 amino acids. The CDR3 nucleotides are TGTGCCTGGAGTGGAGATTCCGAAGATACGCAGTATTTT. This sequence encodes CAWSGDSEDTQYF.

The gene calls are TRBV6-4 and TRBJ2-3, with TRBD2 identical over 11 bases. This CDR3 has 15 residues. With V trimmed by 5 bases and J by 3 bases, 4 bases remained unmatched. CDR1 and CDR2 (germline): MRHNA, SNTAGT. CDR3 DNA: TGTGCCAGCAGTATAACTAGCGGGAGTACAGATACGCAGTATTTT. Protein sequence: CASSITSGSTDTQYF.

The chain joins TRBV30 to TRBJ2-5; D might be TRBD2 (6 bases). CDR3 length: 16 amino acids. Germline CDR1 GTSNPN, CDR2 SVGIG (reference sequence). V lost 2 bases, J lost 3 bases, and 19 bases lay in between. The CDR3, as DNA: TGTGCCTGGAGTCCGGGACTGGCGACGAACAAAGAGACCCAGTACTTC. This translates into CAWSPGLATNKETQYF.

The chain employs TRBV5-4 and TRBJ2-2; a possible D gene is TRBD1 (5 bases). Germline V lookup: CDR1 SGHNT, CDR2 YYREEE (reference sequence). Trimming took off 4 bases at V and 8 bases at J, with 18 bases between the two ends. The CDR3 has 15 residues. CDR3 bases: TGTGCCAGCAGCCCAGGACCCCCAAGGACAGGGGAGCTGTTTTTT. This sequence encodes CASSPGPPRTGELFF.

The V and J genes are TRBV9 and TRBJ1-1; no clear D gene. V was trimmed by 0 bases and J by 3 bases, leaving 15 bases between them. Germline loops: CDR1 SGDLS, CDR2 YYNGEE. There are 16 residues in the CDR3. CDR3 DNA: TGTGCCAGCAGCGTAGGTGGCAAGAGGTTGGACACTGAAGCTTTCTTT. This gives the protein CASSVGGKRLDTEAFF. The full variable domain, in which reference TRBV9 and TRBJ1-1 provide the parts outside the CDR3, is DSGVTQTPKHLITATGQRVTLRCSPRSGDLSVYWYQQSLDQGLQFLIQYYNGEERAKGNILERFSAQQFPDLHSELNLSSLELGDSALYFCASSVGGKRLDTEAFFGQGTRLTVV.

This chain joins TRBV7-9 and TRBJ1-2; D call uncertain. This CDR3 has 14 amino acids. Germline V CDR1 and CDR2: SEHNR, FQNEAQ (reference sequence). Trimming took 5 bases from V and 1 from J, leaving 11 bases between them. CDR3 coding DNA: TGTGCCAGCAGCCGATTCCAGAATAACTATGGCTACACCTTC. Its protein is CASSRFQNNYGYTF.

CDR3 region: CASSPTSGRARDEQFF. Here the CDR3 DNA reads TGTGCCAGCAGCCCGACTAGCGGGAGGGCCCGGGATGAGCAGTTCTTC. This chain uses TRBV7-6 with TRBJ2-1, with 14 bases matching TRBD2. The V segment lost 5 bases and the J segment 8 bases; nucleotides outside the gene matches: 8. The CDR3 has 16 amino acids. From germline, CDR1 is SGHVS and CDR2 FNYEAQ.

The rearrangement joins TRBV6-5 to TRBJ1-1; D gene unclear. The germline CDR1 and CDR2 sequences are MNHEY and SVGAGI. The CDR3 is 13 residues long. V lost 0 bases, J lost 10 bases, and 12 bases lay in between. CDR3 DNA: TGTGCCAGCAGTTACTCTCACGAGAGAGGAGCTTTCTTT. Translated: CASSYSHERGAFF.

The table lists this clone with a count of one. In DNA, the CDR3 is TGTGCCAGCAGTTTAGGGGCGGGAGATGGGTACGAGCAGTACTTC. As protein: CASSLGAGDGYEQYF. The J gene is TRBJ2-7, the V gene TRBV27; the match to TRBD2 covers 7 bases. The CDR3 covers 15 residues. Germline V CDR1 and CDR2: MNHEY, SMNVEV (reference sequence). Losses at the gene ends were 2 bases for V and 4 bases for J; bases not matched to a gene: 8.

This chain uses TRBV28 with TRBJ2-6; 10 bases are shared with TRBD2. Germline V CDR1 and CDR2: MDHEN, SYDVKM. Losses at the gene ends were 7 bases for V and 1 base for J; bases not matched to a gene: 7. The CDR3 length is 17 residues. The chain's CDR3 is CASTLAGAYSGANVLTF. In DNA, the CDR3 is TGTGCCAGCACCCTAGCGGGAGCCTATTCTGGGGCCAACGTCCTGACTTTC.

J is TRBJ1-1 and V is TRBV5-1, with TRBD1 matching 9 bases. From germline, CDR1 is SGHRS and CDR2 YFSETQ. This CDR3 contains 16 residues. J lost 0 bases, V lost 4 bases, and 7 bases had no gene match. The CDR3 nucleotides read TGCGCCAGCAGCCCGGACAGGGGCGACCTGAACACTGAAGCTTTCTTT. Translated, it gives CASSPDRGDLNTEAFF. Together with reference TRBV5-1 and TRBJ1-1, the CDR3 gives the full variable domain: KAGVTQTPRYLIKTRGQQVTLSCSPISGHRSVSWYQQTPGQGLQFLFEYFSETQRNKGNFPGRFSGRQFSNSRSEMNVSTLELGDSALYLCASSPDRGDLNTEAFFGQGTRLTVV.

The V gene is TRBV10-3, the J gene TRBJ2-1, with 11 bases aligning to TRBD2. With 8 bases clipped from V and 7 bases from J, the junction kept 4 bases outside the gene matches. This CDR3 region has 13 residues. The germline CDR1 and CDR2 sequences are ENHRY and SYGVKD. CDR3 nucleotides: TGTGCCATCCTAGCGGGAGGTGGTAATGAGCAGTTCTTC. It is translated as CAILAGGGNEQFF.

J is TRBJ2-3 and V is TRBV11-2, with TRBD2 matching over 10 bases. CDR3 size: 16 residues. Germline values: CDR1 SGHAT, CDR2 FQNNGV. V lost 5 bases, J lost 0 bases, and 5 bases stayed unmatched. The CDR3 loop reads CASSHQTSGSTDTQYF. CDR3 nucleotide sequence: TGTGCCAGCAGCCACCAGACTAGCGGGAGCACAGATACGCAGTATTTT.